The clone carrying this T cell receptor beta chain appeared a few times. This sample was taken from a study of blood T cell repertoires in COVID-19. Study summary: The United States, Italy and Spain provided the acute and convalescent COVID-19 samples. T cells, B-cell-depleted T cells, or PBMCs supplied cDNA or gDNA.

The V and J ends lost 7 bases and 5 bases respectively, with 20 bases between them. Per the germline V gene, CDR1 is LGHNA and CDR2 is YNFKEQ. There are 16 residues in the CDR3. Original data processing: How many nucleated cells were present was estimated from reference gene primer amplification. The data were produced by immunoSEQ multiplex PCR, yet TCRdb's version contains in-frame clones alone and is incomplete. That table gives V, J and clone size, and the DNA gave D and trimming. The sample includes tens of thousands of clones, roughly 71% of them seen just once. The rearrangement uses TRBV4-2 and TRBJ1-4, with D perhaps matching TRBD1 (6 bases). This clonotype was sampled from a human donor in a cohort sampled during active COVID-19. Sequencing input: peripheral blood. CDR3 nucleotides: TGTGCCAGCACTAGAGAAGGCCCAGGGGCAAATGAAAAACTGTTTTTT. Protein sequence: CASTREGPGANEKLFF.